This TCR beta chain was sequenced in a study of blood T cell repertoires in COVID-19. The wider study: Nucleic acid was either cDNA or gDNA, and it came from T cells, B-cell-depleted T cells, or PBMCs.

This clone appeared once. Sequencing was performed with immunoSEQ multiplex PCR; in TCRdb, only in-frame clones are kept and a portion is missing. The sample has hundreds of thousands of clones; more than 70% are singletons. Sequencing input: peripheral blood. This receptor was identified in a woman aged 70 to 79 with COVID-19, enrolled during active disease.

CDR3: CASSITGVWHEQFF. The CDR3 coding sequence is TGTGCCAGTAGTATTACCGGGGTTTGGCATGAGCAGTTCTTC. The V gene is TRBV19, the J gene TRBJ2-1; perhaps TRBD2 as D (5 bases). Germline V gene lookup returns CDR1 LNHDA and CDR2 SQIVND (reference sequence). This CDR3 comprises 14 residues. V was cut by 3 bases and J by 8 bases, with 14 bases left in between.